This T cell receptor beta chain was profiled in a study of blood T cell repertoires in COVID-19. Study summary: Acute and convalescent COVID-19 samples came from the United States, Italy and Spain. PBMCs, B-cell-depleted T cells, or T cells were the source of the cDNA or gDNA that made up the material.

Losses at the gene ends were 3 bases for V and 3 bases for J; bases not matched to a gene: 4. CDR1 MDHEN and CDR2 SYDVKM come from the germline V gene. The CDR3 is 15 amino acids. Authors' methods: Estimated nucleated cell counts came from reference gene primer amplification. The protocol was immunoSEQ multiplex PCR, while the TCRdb copy is restricted to in-frame clones and leaves out a portion. For V, J and clone size, that table is used; D and trimming come from the DNA. Of roughly 42,000 clones listed, roughly 84% are singletons. The chain is built from TRBV28 and TRBJ2-1; 8 bases fit TRBD2. Sequencing was carried out using peripheral blood. The receptor comes from a woman aged 70-85 years in a cohort sampled during active COVID-19. The CDR3: CASSLRTSSYNEQFF. For the CDR3, the DNA is TGTGCCAGCAGTTTGCGGACTAGCAGCTACAATGAGCAGTTCTTC.